This T cell receptor (beta chain) derives from a study of cytotoxic CD8 clonotypes in ibrutinib-treated CLL. Study at large: An average of roughly 270,000 productive templates and about 100,000 productive rearrangements was obtained per sample.

Extraction of 1.5 to 2.5 micrograms of genomic DNA from cryopreserved PBMCs supplied material for TCR beta libraries. Findings and caveats of the study: Timing of sampling differed between sustained-remission and progressing patients.

The CDR3 loop spans 12 amino acids. V lost 11 bases, J lost 3 bases, and 4 bases stayed unmatched. The V gene's germline CDR1 is LNHDA and CDR2 SQIVND (reference sequence). A remark on this clone: Its target is unknown.

A 1 in 200,000 to 1 in 1 million T cell depth was the sequencing target. The data were produced by immunoSEQ multiplex PCR, yet TCRdb's version contains in-frame clones alone and is incomplete. This table has under 200,000 clones, approximately 77% appearing once. The chain joins TRBV19 to TRBJ2-5; 9 nucleotides match TRBD2. The sequence came from a human donor with chronic lymphocytic leukemia. Sequenced here: PBMCs, sampled after 12 months of ibrutinib treatment. The CDR3 is CAEVAGEETQYF. CDR3 DNA: TGTGCCGAAGTAGCGGGAGAAGAGACCCAGTACTTC. Full variable domain (missing parts from reference TRBV19 and TRBJ2-5): DGGITQSPKYLFRKEGQNVTLSCEQNLNHDAMYWYRQDPGQGLRLIYYSQIVNDFQKGDIAEGYSVSREKKESFPLTVTSAQKNPTAFYLCAEVAGEETQYFGPGTRLLVL.